This T cell receptor beta chain was recovered during a study of blood T cell repertoires in COVID-19. About the study: The United States, Italy and Spain provided the acute and convalescent COVID-19 samples. From T cells, B-cell-depleted T cells, or PBMCs came the material, which was cDNA or gDNA.

This clone has a handful of counts. V gave up 4 bases and J gave up 9 bases; unmatched junction bases: 11. The CDR3 contains 16 residues. From germline, CDR1 is MGHRA and CDR2 YSYEKL. Only in-frame clones appear in the TCRdb table, and some are missing; sequencing was by immunoSEQ multiplex PCR. Altogether around 150,000 clones are present, 70% to 85% being singletons, with the ten largest covering about 20%. The clonotype was recovered from an elderly woman with acute or convalescent COVID-19. The specimen was peripheral blood. The chain is built from TRBV4-1 and TRBJ2-2; 10 bases are shared with TRBD1. The CDR3 DNA follows: TGCGCCAGCAGCCGCGGGACAGGGGTGGGTTGGAGGGAGCTGTTTTTT. This sequence encodes CASSRGTGVGWRELFF.